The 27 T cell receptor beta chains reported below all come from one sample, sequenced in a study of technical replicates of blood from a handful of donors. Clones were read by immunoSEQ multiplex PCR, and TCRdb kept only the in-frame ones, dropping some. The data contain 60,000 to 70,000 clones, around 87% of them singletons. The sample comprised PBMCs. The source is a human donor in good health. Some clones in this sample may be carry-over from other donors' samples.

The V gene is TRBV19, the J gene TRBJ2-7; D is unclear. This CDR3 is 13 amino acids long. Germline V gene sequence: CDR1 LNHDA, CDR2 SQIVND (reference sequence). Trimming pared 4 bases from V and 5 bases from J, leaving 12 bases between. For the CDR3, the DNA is TGTGCCAGTAGTAGGTCCTGGCCCGACGAGCAGTACTTC. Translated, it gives CASSRSWPDEQYF.

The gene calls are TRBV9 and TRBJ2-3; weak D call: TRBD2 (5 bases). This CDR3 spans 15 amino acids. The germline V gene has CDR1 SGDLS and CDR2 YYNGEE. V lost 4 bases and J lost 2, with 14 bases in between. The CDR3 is CASSPLPGNTDTQYF. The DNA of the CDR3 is TGTGCCAGCAGCCCCCTCCCGGGGAACACAGATACGCAGTATTTT.

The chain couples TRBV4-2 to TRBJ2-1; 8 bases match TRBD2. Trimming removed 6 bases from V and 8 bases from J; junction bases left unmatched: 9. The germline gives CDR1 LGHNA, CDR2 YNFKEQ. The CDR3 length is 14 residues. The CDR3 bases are TGTGCCAGCAGTTATGTCGGGAGGGCCGATGAGCAGTTCTTC. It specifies CASSYVGRADEQFF.

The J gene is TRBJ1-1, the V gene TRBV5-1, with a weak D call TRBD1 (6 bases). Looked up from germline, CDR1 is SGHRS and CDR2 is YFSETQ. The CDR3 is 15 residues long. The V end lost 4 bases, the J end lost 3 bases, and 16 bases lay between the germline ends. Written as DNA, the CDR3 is TGCGCCAGCAGCAACGGCCGGGACACCGACACTGAAGCTTTCTTT. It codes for CASSNGRDTDTEAFF.

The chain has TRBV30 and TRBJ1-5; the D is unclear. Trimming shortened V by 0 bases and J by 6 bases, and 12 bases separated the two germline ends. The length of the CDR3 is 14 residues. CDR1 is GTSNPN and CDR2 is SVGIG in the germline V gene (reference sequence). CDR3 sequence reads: CAWSVEGLSQPQHF. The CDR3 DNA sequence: TGTGCCTGGAGTGTAGAAGGACTTTCTCAGCCCCAGCATTTT. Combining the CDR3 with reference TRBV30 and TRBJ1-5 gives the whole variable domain SQTIHQWPATLVQPVGSPLSLECTVEGTSNPNLYWYRQAAGRGLQLLFYSVGIGQISSEVPQNLSASRPQDRQFILSSKKLLLSDSGFYLCAWSVEGLSQPQHFGDGTRLSIL.

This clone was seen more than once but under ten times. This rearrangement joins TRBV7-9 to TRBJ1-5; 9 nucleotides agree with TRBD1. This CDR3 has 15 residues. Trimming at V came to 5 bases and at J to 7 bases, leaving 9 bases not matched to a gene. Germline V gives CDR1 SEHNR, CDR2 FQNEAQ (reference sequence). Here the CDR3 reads CASSPGTGFSQPQHF. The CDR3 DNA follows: TGTGCCAGCAGCCCCGGGACAGGGTTTAGCCAGCCCCAGCATTTT.

The chain's CDR3 is CASSLGTSGALNEQFF. As DNA, the CDR3 is TGCGCCAGCAGCTTGGGGACTAGCGGGGCCCTCAATGAGCAGTTCTTC. The chain couples TRBV5-1 to TRBJ2-1; 12 bases map to TRBD2. The V segment lost 0 bases and the J segment 6 bases; nucleotides outside the gene matches: 4. Germline-derived CDR1 and CDR2 are SGHRS and YFSETQ. The CDR3 loop spans 16 amino acids.

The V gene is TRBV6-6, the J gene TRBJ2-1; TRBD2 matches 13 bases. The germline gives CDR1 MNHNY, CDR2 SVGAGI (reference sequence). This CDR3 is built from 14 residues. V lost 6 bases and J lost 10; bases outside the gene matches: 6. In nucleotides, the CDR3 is TGTGCCAGCAGCAGGGGACTAGCGGGACCCGAGCAGTTCTTC. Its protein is CASSRGLAGPEQFF.

CDR3 in DNA: TGTGCCAGCAGCCGGACTTCTGAAGCTTTCTTT. Protein product: CASSRTSEAFF. The chain is built from TRBV7-9 and TRBJ1-1; no definite D call. The germline gives CDR1 SEHNR, CDR2 FQNEAQ (reference sequence). The length of the CDR3 is 11 residues. V lost 5 bases and J 6 bases, leaving 7 bases between the germline ends. The full variable domain, in which reference TRBV7-9 and TRBJ1-1 provide the parts outside the CDR3, is DTGVSQNPRHKITKRGQNVTFRCDPISEHNRLYWYRQTLGQGPEFLTYFQNEAQLEKSRLLSDRFSAERPKGSFSTLEIQRTEQGDSAMYLCASSRTSEAFFGQGTRLTVV.

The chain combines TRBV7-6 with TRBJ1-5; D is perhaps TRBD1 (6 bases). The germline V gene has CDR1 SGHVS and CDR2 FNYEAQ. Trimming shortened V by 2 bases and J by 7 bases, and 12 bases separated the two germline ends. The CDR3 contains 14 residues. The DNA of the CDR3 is TGTGCCAGCAGCTTAATGGGGGCCGGCCAGCCCCAGCATTTT. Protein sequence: CASSLMGAGQPQHF.

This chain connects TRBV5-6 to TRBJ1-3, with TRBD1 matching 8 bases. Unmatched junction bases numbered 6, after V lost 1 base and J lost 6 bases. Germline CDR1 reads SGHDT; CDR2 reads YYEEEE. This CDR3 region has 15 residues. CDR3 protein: CASSLPAGGTNTIYF. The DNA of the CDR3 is TGTGCCAGCAGCTTGCCCGCAGGGGGCACAAACACCATATATTTT.

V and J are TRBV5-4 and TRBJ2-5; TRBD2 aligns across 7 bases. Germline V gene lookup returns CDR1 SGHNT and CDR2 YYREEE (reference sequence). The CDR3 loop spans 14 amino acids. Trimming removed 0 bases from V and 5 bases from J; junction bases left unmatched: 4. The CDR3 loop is CASSLALAWETQYF. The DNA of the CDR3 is TGTGCCAGCAGCTTGGCACTAGCGTGGGAGACCCAGTACTTC.

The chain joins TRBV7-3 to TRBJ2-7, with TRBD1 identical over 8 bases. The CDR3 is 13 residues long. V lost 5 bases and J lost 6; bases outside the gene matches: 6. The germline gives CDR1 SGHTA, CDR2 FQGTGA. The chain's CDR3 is CASSAGGGGEQYF. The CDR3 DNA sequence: TGTGCCAGCAGCGCAGGGGGCGGCGGCGAGCAGTACTTC. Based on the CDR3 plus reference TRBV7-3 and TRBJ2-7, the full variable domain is GAGVSQTPSNKVTEKGKYVELRCDPISGHTALYWYRQSLGQGPEFLIYFQGTGAADDSGLPNDRFFAVRPEGSVSTLKIQRTERGDSAVYLCASSAGGGGEQYFGPGTRLTVT.

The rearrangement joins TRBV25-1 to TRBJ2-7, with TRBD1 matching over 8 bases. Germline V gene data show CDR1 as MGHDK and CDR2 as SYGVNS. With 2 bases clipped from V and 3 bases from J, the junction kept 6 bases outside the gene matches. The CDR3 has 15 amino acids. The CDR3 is CASSEPTGGGYEQYF. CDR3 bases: TGTGCCAGCAGTGAACCCACAGGGGGAGGCTACGAGCAGTACTTC.

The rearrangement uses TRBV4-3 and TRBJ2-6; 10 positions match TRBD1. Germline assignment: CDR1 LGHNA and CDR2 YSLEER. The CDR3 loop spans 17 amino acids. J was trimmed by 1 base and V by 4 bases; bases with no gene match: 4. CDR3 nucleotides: TGCGCCAGCAGCCGAGGGGACAGGGGTTCTGGGGCCAACGTCCTGACTTTC. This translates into CASSRGDRGSGANVLTF.

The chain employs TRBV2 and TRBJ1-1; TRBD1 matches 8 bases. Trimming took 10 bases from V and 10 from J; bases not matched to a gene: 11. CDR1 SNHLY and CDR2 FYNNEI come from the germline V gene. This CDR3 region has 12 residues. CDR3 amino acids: CATTRAGQVAFF. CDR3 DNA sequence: TGTGCCACCACGAGGGCGGGACAGGTAGCTTTCTTT.

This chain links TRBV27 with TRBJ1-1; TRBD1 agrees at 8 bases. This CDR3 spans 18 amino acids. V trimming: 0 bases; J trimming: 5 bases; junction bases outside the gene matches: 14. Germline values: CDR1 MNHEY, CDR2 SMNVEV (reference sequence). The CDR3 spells CASSLSKRPQDRGTEAFF. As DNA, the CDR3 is TGTGCCAGCAGTTTATCCAAACGCCCTCAAGACAGGGGTACTGAAGCTTTCTTT.

The CDR3 DNA follows: TGTGCCAGCAGGGTACAGGGTTTTGCTTCACCCCTCCACTTT. This translates into CASRVQGFASPLHF. The chain has TRBV2 and TRBJ1-6; TRBD1 might be the D (6 bases). The CDR3 has 14 amino acids. V was clipped by 6 bases and J by 9 bases, with 15 bases between them. Germline CDR1 SNHLY, CDR2 FYNNEI.

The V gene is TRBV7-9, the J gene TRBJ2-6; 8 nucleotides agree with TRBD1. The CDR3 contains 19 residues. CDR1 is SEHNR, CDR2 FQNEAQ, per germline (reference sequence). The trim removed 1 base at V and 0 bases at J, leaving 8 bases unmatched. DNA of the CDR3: TGTGCCAGCAGCTTAGGAGGTGACAGGGGACTCTCTGGGGCCAACGTCCTGACTTTC. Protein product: CASSLGGDRGLSGANVLTF.

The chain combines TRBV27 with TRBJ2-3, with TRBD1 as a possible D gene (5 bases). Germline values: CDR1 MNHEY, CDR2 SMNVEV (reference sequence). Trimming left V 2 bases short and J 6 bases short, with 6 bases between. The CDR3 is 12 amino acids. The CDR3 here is CASSLRGDTQYF. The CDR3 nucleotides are TGTGCCAGCAGTTTAAGGGGCGATACGCAGTATTTT.

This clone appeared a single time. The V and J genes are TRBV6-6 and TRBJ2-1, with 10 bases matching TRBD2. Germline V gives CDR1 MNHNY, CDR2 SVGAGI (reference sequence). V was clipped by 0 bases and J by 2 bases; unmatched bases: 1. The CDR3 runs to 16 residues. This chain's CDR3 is CASSYSGLAAYNEQFF. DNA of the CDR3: TGTGCCAGCAGTTACTCAGGACTAGCGGCCTACAATGAGCAGTTCTTC.

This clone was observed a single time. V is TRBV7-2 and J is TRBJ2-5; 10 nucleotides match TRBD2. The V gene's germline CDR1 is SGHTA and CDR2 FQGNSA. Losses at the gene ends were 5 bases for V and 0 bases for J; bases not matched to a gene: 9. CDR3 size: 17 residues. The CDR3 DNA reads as TGTGCCAGCAGCCCTGGACTAGCGGATAGGTACCAAGAGACCCAGTACTTC. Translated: CASSPGLADRYQETQYF.

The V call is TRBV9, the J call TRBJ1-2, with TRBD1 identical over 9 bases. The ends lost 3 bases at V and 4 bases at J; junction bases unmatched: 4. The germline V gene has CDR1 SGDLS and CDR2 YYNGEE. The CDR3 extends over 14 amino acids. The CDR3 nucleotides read TGTGCCAGCAGCGCAACAGGGGGCGGCTATGGCTACACCTTC. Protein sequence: CASSATGGGYGYTF. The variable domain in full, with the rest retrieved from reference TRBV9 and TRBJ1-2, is DSGVTQTPKHLITATGQRVTLRCSPRSGDLSVYWYQQSLDQGLQFLIQYYNGEERAKGNILERFSAQQFPDLHSELNLSSLELGDSALYFCASSATGGGYGYTFGSGTRLTVV.

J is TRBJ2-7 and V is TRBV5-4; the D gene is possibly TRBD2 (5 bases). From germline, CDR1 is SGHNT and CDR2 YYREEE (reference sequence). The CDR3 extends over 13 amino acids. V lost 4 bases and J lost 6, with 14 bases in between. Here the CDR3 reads CASSVGVVGEQYF. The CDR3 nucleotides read TGTGCCAGCAGCGTCGGGGTGGTGGGCGAGCAGTACTTC.

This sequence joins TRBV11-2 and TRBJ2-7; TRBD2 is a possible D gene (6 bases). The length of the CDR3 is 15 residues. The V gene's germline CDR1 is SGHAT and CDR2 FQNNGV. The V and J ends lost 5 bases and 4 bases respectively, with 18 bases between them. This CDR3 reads CASSREIGTRYEQYF. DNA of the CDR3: TGTGCCAGCAGCCGCGAAATTGGGACTCGTTACGAGCAGTACTTC.

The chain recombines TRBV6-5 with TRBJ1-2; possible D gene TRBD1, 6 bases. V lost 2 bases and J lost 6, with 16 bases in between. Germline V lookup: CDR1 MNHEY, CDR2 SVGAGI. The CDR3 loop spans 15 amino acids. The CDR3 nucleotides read TGTGCCAGCAGTTACAGTGGCAGGGGCGTGAATGGCTACACCTTC. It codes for CASSYSGRGVNGYTF.

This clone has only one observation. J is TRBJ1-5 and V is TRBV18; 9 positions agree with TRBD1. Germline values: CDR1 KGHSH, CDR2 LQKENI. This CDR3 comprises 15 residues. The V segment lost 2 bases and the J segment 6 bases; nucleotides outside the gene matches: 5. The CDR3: CASSPTGTGRQPQHF. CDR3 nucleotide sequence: TGTGCCAGCTCACCAACCGGGACAGGGCGTCAGCCCCAGCATTTT.